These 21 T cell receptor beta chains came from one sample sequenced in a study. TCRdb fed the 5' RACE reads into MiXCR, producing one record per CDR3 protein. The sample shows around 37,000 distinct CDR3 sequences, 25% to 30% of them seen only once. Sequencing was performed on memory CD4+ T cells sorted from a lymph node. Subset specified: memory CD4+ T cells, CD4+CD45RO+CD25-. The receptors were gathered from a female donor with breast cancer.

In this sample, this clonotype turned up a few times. Here the CDR3 DNA reads TGTGCCAGCAGGGAATGGGCAGGCGCCGGGGAGCTGTTTTTT. Its protein product is CASREWAGAGELFF. The J gene is TRBJ2-2, the V gene TRBV12-3 or TRBV12-4, with D uncertain. This CDR3 comprises 14 residues. Trimming shortened V by 6 bases and J by 6 bases, and 14 bases separated the two germline ends.

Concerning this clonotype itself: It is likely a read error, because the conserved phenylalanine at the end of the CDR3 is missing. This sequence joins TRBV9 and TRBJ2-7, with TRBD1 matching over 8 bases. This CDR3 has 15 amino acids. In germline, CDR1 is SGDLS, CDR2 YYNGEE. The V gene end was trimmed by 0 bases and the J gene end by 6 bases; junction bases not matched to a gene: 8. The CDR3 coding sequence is TGTGCCAGCAGCGTAGGGGTCAGGACAGGGAGCGAGCAGTACCTC. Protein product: CASSVGVRTGSEQYL.

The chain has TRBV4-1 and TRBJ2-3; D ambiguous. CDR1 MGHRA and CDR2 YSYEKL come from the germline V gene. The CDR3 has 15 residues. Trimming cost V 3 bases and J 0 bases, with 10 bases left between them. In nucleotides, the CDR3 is TGCGCCAGCAGCCAGACGAGCTCTAGCACAGATACGCAGTATTTT. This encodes CASSQTSSSTDTQYF.

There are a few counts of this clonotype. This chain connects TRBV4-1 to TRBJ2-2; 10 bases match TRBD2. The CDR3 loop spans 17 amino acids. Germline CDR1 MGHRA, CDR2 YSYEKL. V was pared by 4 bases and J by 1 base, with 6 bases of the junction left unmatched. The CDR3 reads CASSLLAGVLNTGELFF. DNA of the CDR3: TGCGCCAGCAGCCTTCTAGCGGGAGTTCTGAACACCGGGGAGCTGTTTTTT.

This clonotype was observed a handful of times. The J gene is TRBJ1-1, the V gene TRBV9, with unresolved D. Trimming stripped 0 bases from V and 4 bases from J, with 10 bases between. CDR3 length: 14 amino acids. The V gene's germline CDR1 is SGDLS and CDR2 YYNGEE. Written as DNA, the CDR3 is TGTGCCAGCAGCGTAGGGGAGATGGGCACTGAAGCTTTCTTT. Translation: CASSVGEMGTEAFF.

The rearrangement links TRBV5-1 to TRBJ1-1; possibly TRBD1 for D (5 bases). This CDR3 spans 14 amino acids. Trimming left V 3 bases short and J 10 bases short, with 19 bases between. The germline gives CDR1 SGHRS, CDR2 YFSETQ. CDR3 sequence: CASSSLGTGVVAFF. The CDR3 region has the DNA TGCGCCAGCAGCTCCCTCGGGACCGGGGTGGTAGCTTTCTTT.

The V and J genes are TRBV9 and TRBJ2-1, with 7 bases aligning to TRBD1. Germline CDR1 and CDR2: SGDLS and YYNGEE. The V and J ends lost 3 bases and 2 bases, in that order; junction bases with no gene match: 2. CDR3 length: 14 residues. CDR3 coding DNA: TGTGCCAGCAGCGCTGGGACAGCCTACAATGAGCAGTTCTTC. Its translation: CASSAGTAYNEQFF.

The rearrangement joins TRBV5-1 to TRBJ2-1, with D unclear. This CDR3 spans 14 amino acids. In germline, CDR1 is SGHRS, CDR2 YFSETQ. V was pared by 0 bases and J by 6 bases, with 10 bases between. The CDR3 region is CASSLGGNGNEQFF. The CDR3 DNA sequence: TGCGCCAGCAGCTTGGGGGGTAATGGCAATGAGCAGTTCTTC. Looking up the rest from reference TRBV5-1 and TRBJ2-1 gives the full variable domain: KAGVTQTPRYLIKTRGQQVTLSCSPISGHRSVSWYQQTPGQGLQFLFEYFSETQRNKGNFPGRFSGRQFSNSRSEMNVSTLELGDSALYLCASSLGGNGNEQFFGPGTRLTVL.

The DNA for the CDR3 is TGTGCCAGCGGATCGGGCCCCGACATTCAGTACTTC. Protein: CASGSGPDIQYF. The chain carries TRBV9 and TRBJ2-4, with D unclear. The CDR3 has 12 amino acids. CDR1 and CDR2 from the germline V gene are SGDLS and YYNGEE. Trimming stripped 7 bases from V and 8 bases from J, with 13 bases between.

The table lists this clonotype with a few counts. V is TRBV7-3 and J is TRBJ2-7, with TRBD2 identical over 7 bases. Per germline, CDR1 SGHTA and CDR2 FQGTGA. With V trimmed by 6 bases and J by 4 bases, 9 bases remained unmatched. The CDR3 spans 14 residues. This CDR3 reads CASRVPGGTYEQYF. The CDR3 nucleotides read TGTGCCAGCAGGGTACCGGGAGGAACGTACGAGCAGTACTTC.

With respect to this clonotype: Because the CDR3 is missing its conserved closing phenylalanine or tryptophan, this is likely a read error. CDR3 sequence (DNA): TGCAGCGTTGCACAGGGGATCACCTACAATGAGCAGTTCCTC. It codes for CSVAQGITYNEQFL. The chain uses TRBV29-1 and TRBJ2-1; 7 positions match TRBD1. V lost 4 bases, J lost 2 bases, and 5 bases stayed unmatched. CDR3 length equals 14 residues. Germline V gene data show CDR1 as SQVTM and CDR2 as ANQGSEA.

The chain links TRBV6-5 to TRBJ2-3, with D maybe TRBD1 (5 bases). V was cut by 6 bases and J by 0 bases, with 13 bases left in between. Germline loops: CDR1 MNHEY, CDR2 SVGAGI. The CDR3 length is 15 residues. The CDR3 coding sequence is TGTGCCAGCAGCCCACAGGAGCGTAGCACAGATACGCAGTATTTT. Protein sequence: CASSPQERSTDTQYF.

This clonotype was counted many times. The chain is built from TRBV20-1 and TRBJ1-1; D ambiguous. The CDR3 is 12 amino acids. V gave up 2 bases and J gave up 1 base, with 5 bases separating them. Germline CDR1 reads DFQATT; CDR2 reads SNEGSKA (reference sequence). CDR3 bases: TGCAGTGCTAGAAGTCAGAACACTGAAGCTTTCTTT. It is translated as CSARSQNTEAFF.

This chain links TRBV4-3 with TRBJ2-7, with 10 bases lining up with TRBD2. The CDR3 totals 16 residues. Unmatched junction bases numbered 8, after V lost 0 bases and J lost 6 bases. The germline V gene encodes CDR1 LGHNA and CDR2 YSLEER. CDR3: CASSQDSAGGPTEQYF. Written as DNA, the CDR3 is TGCGCCAGCAGCCAAGATTCAGCGGGAGGGCCAACCGAGCAGTACTTC.

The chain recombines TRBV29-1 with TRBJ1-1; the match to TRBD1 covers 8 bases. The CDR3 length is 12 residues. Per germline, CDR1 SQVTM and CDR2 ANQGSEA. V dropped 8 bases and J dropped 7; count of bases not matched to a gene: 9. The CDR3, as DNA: TGCAGCACCAGTACAGGGGGAATTGAAGCTTTCTTT. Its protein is CSTSTGGIEAFF.

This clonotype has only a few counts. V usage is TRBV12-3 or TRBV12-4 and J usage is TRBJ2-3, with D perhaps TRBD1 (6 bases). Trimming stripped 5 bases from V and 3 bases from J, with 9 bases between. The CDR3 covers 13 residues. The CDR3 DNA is TGTGCCAGCAGTATTGACAGGACAGATACGCAGTATTTT. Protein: CASSIDRTDTQYF.

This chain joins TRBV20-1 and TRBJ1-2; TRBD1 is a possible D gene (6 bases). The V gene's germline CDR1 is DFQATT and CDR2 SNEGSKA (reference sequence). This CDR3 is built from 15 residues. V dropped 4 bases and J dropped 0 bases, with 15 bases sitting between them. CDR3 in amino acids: CSAKESGTPNYGYTF. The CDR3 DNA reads TGCAGTGCTAAAGAATCCGGGACACCTAACTATGGCTACACCTTC.

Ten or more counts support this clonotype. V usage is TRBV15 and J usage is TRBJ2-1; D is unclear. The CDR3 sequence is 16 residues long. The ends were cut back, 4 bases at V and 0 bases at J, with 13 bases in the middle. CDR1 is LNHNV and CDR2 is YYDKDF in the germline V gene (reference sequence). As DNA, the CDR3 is TGTGCCACCAGCATTCCCAAGGGTGACTCCTACAATGAGCAGTTCTTC. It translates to CATSIPKGDSYNEQFF.

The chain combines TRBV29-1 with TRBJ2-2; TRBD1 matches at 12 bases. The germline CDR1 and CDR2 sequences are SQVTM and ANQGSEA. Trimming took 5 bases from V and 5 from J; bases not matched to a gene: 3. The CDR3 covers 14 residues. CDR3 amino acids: CSVRDRGRTGELFF. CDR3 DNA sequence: TGCAGCGTTAGGGACAGGGGGCGAACCGGGGAGCTGTTTTTT.

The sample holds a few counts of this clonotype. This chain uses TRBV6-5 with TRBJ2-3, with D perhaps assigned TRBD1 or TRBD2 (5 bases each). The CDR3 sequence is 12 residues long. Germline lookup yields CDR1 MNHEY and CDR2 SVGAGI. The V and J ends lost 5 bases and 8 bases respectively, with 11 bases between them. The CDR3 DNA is TGTGCCAGCAGTATGGGTGGGGGTACGCAGTATTTT. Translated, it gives CASSMGGGTQYF.

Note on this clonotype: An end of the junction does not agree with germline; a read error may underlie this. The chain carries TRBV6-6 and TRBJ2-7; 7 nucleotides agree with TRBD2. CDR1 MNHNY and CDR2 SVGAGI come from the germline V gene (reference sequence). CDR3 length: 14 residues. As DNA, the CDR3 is TGTGCCAGCAGTTTACTAGCGTATCCCTACGGGCAGTACTTC. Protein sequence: CASSLLAYPYGQYF.